This TCR beta chain was found in a study of graft-versus-host responses after intestinal transplantation. The CDR3 loop spans 15 amino acids. The trim removed 1 base at V and 6 bases at J, leaving 6 bases unmatched. Germline CDR1 and CDR2: SGHRS and YFSETQ. Clones were sequenced by immunoSEQ multiplex PCR, and TCRdb holds only the in-frame ones, with some missing. Counted here are tens of thousands of clones, around 96% occurring once; the ten biggest clones make up roughly 0.71%. The sequenced sample was PBMCs, obtained 16 days after intestinal transplant. This chain joins TRBV5-1 and TRBJ2-3; TRBD2 aligns across 9 bases. The clonotype originates from a human patient who received an intestinal transplant, so some T cells may come from the graft donor. The CDR3 is CASSLPREGRDTQYF. The CDR3 nucleotides are TGCGCCAGCAGCTTGCCGCGGGAGGGCCGTGATACGCAGTATTTT. The full variable domain, in which reference TRBV5-1 and TRBJ2-3 provide the parts outside the CDR3, is KAGVTQTPRYLIKTRGQQVTLSCSPISGHRSVSWYQQTPGQGLQFLFEYFSETQRNKGNFPGRFSGRQFSNSRSEMNVSTLELGDSALYLCASSLPREGRDTQYFGPGTRLTVL.